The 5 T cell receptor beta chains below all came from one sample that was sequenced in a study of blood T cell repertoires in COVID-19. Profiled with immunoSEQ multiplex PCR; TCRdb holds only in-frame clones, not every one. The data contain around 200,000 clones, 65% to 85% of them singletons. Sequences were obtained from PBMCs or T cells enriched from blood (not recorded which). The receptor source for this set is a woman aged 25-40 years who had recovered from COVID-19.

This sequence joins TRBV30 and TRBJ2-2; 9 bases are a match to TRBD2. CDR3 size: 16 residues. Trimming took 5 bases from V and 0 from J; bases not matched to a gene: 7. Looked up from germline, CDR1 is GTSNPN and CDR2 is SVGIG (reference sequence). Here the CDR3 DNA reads TGTGCCTGGGGAGGGCTAGCGGGATCGAACACCGGGGAGCTGTTTTTT. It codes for CAWGGLAGSNTGELFF. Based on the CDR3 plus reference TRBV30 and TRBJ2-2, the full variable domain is SQTIHQWPATLVQPVGSPLSLECTVEGTSNPNLYWYRQAAGRGLQLLFYSVGIGQISSEVPQNLSASRPQDRQFILSSKKLLLSDSGFYLCAWGGLAGSNTGELFFGEGSRLTVL.

This CDR3 is CASSQGFSSNQPQHF. The CDR3 nucleotides read TGTGCCAGCAGTCAGGGGTTTTCTAGCAATCAGCCCCAGCATTTT. The genes are TRBV6-2 or TRBV6-3 and TRBJ1-5; D might be TRBD1 (6 bases). The CDR3 has 15 residues. V dropped 5 bases and J dropped 0 bases, with 11 bases sitting between them. The V gene's germline CDR1 is MNHEY and CDR2 SVGEGT.

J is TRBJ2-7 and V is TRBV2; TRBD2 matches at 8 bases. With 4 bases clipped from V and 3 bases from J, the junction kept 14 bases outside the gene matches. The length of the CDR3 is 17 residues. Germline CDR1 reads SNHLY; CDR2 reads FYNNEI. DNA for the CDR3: TGTGCCAGCAGTGGGGCCCCTGGGAGCGGGAGTAGCTACGAGCAGTACTTC. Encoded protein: CASSGAPGSGSSYEQYF.

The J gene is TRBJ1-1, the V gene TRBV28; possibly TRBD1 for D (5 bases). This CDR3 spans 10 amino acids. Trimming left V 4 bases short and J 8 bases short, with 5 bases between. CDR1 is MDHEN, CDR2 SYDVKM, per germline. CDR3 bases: TGTGCCAGCAGTTACAGGGAAGCTTTCTTT. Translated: CASSYREAFF.

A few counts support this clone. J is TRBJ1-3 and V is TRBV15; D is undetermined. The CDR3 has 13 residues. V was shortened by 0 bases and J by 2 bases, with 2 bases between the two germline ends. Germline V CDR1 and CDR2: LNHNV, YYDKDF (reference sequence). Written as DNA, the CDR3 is TGTGCCACCAGCAGAGATACTGGAAACACCATATATTTT. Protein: CATSRDTGNTIYF.